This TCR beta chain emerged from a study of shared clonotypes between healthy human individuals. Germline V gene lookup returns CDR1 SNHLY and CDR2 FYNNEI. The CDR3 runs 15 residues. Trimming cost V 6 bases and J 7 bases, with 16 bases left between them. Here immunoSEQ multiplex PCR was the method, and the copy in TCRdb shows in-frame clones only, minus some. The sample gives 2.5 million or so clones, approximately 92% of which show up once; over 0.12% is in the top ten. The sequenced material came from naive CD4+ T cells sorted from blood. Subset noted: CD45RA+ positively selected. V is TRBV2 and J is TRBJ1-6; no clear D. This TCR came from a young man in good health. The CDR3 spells CASRQASSPNSPLHF. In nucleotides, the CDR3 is TGTGCCAGCAGGCAAGCCTCCTCCCCAAATTCACCCCTCCACTTT. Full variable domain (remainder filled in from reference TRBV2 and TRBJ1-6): EPEVTQTPSHQVTQMGQEVILRCVPISNHLYFYWYRQILGQKVEFLVSFYNNEISEKSEIFDDQFSVERPDGSNFTLKIRSTKLEDSAMYFCASRQASSPNSPLHFGNGTRLTVT.